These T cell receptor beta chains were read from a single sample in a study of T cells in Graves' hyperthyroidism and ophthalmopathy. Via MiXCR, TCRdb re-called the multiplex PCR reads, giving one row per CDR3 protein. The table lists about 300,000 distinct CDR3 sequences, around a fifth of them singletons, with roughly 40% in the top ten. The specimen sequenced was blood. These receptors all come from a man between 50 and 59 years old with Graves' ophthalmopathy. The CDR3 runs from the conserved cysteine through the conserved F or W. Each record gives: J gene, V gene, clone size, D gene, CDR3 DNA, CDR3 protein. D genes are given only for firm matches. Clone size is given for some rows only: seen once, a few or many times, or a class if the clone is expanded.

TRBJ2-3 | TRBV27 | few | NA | TGTGCCAGCAGTTTATCCAGAAGCACAGATACGCAGTATTTT | CASSLSRSTDTQYF
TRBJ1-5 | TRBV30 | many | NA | TGTGCCTGGAGTGTAGGGCCGGAATCTCAGCCCCAGCATTTT | CAWSVGPESQPQHF
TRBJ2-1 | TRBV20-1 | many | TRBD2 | TGCAGTGCTAGGCTAGCGGGAGTAGGCGACAATGAGCAGTTCTTC | CSARLAGVGDNEQFF
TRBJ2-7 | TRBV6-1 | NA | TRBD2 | TGTGCCAGCAGGAGGACTAGCTACGAGCAGTACTTC | CASRRTSYEQYF
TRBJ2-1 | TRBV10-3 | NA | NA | TGTGCCATCAGTGATAAGAGGCAGGGGTCTTCGGATGAGCAGTTCTTC | CAISDKRQGSSDEQFF
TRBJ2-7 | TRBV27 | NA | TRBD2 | TGTGCCAGCAGTCCCCGGGGAGCGGGAGTGTCCTACGAGCAGTACTTC | CASSPRGAGVSYEQYF
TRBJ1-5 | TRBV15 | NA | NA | TGTGCCACCAGCAGAGGGGTCGGGGCGAATCAGCCCCAGCATTTT | CATSRGVGANQPQHF
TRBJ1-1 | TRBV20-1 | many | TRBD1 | TGCAGTGCTGCCGGACAGGACTCCATGAACACTGAAGCTTTCTTT | CSAAGQDSMNTEAFF
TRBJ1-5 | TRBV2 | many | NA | TGTGCCAGCACCCAGACAGTATATCAGCCCCAGCATTTT | CASTQTVYQPQHF
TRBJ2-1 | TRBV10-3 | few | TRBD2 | TGTGCCATCAGTGAGTCGCCTAGCGGGCTTGGCTCCTACAATGAGCAGTTCTTC | CAISESPSGLGSYNEQFF
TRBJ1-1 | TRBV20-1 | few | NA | TGCAGTGCTGCCCAGACACCGAACACTGAAGCTTTCTTT | CSAAQTPNTEAFF
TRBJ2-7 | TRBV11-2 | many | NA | TGTGCCAGCAGCTTAGATGTGGTCGGCGAGCAGTACTTC | CASSLDVVGEQYF
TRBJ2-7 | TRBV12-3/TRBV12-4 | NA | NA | TGTGCCAGCAGTTTCGTCCCTAATTACGAGCAGTACTTC | CASSFVPNYEQYF
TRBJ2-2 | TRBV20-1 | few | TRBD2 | TGCAGTGCTAGTTTTAGCGGGAGGGAAACCGGGGAGCTGTTTTTT | CSASFSGRETGELFF
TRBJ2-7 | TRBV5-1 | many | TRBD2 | TGCGCCAGTATGAGAGCGGGAGGGGGATCCTACGAGCAGTACTTC | CASMRAGGGSYEQYF
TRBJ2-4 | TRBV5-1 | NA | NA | TGCGCCAGCAGCTTGCCAGGGACGGACATTCAGTACTTC | CASSLPGTDIQYF
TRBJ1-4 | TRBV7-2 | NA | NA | TGTGCCAGCAGCCCCGGGTGGCCTAATGAAAAACTGTTTTTT | CASSPGWPNEKLFF
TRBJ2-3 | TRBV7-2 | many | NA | TGTGCCAGCAGCTTAAAAGTCTTGGGCGGAGATACGCAGTATTTT | CASSLKVLGGDTQYF
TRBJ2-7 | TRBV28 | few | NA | TGTGCCAGCAGACGGGGCAGAGTCTACGAGCAGTACTTC | CASRRGRVYEQYF
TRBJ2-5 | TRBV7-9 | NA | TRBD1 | TGTGCCAGCAGCCCTGGGACAGTCGAGACCCAGTACTTC | CASSPGTVETQYF
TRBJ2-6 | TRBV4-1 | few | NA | TGCGCCAGCAGCCAAGGCCTTACAGGGTCTGGGGCCAACGTCCTGACTTTC | CASSQGLTGSGANVLTF
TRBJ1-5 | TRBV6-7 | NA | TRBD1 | TGTGCCAGCAGTTACTCGACGAGGTCAGAACTTCGAACAGGGGTGGTTGCCCAGCATTTT | CASSYSTRSELRTGVVAQHF
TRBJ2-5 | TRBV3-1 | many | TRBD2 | TGTGCCAGCAGCCAATGGCGGGAGATTGAAGAGACCCAGTACTTC | CASSQWREIEETQYF
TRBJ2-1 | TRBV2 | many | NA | TGTGCCAGCAGAGGACCTGGGGAGGAGCAGTTCTTC | CASRGPGEEQFF
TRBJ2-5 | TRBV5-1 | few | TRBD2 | TGCGCCAGCAGCTTGAATACAGCGGGAGGTGAAGAGACCCAGTACTTC | CASSLNTAGGEETQYF
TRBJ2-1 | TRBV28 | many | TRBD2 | TGTGCCAGCAGGCCTAGCGGGAGGTGGGGGTACAATGAGCAGTTCTTC | CASRPSGRWGYNEQFF
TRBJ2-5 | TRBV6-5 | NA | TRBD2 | TGTGCCAGCAGTTTCCCGCCGACTAGCGGGAGCCCGAGACAAGAGACCCAGTACTTC | CASSFPPTSGSPRQETQYF